The 29 T cell receptor beta chains presented below share a single source sample, sequenced in a study of brain T cells in children with intractable seizures. The sample's time point: blood from clinic visit 5 months post-surgery; TSC patient then seizure free. Profiled with immunoSEQ multiplex PCR; TCRdb holds only in-frame clones, not every one. Seen here are hundreds of thousands of clones, over 85% observed once, and the top ten hold 5.5% to 6%. Sequences were derived from peripheral blood, sampled 4 to 5 months after surgery. These receptors came from a boy younger than two with tuberous sclerosis and intractable seizures.

The chain's CDR3 is CASASGNQETQYF. The CDR3, as DNA: TGCGCCAGCGCTAGCGGGAACCAAGAGACCCAGTACTTC. The V and J genes are TRBV10-1 and TRBJ2-5; 9 bases are a match to TRBD2. After removal of 8 bases from V and 0 bases from J, the junction contained 1 base not matched to a gene. Germline loops: CDR1 WNHNN, CDR2 SYGVQD (reference sequence). The CDR3 runs 13 residues.

The chain combines TRBV9 with TRBJ1-1; weak D call: TRBD1 (6 bases). Germline V CDR1 and CDR2: SGDLS, YYNGEE. The CDR3 spans 14 residues. V lost 4 bases and J 6 bases, leaving 16 bases between the germline ends. The CDR3 DNA sequence: TGTGCCAGCAGCCTCACGGTAGCAGGGGCTGAAGCTTTCTTT. Its translation is CASSLTVAGAEAFF.

V is TRBV6-5 and J is TRBJ2-7; D remains unclear. The CDR3 length is 13 residues. The ends were cut back, 7 bases at V and 7 bases at J, with 17 bases in the middle. Germline lookup yields CDR1 MNHEY and CDR2 SVGAGI. The CDR3 is CASTQLGTWEQYF. CDR3 DNA sequence: TGTGCCAGCACGCAACTGGGAACGTGGGAGCAGTACTTC.

Points on this clone: The sample holds other DNA sequences that translate to the same CDR3. V usage is TRBV9 and J usage is TRBJ2-3; D call uncertain. Germline CDR1 SGDLS, CDR2 YYNGEE. The CDR3 loop spans 14 amino acids. V lost 2 bases, J lost 0 bases, and 7 bases lay in between. CDR3 sequence: CASSVGGSTDTQYF. CDR3 sequence (DNA): TGTGCCAGCAGCGTTGGCGGAAGCACAGATACGCAGTATTTT.

The chain joins TRBV9 to TRBJ2-7; perhaps TRBD2 as D (5 bases). V lost 4 bases and J lost 1, with 9 bases in between. The CDR3 runs 13 residues. Per germline, CDR1 SGDLS and CDR2 YYNGEE. CDR3 in amino acids: CASSTGVSYEQYF. DNA for the CDR3: TGTGCCAGCAGCACCGGGGTTTCCTACGAGCAGTACTTC.

This chain joins TRBV25-1 and TRBJ2-7; no clear D gene. The CDR3 contains 11 residues. From germline, CDR1 is MGHDK and CDR2 SYGVNS. Trimming pared 8 bases from V and 3 bases from J, leaving 8 bases between. The chain's CDR3 is CASGPSYEQYF. Written as DNA, the CDR3 is TGTGCCAGCGGCCCGAGCTACGAGCAGTACTTC.

This chain links TRBV9 with TRBJ2-2; tentative D call: TRBD1 (6 bases). CDR1 is SGDLS and CDR2 is YYNGEE in the germline V gene. This CDR3 comprises 15 residues. V lost 0 bases and J 1 base, leaving 7 bases between the germline ends. The CDR3 DNA is TGTGCCAGCAGCGTAGAGGGACAGAACACCGGGGAGCTGTTTTTT. It translates to CASSVEGQNTGELFF.

This clone occurred a few times. The chain links TRBV27 to TRBJ2-7; D not certain. CDR1 and CDR2 (germline): MNHEY, SMNVEV (reference sequence). The CDR3 sequence is 13 residues long. The CDR3 here is CASGSIHSYEQYF. The CDR3 DNA follows: TGTGCTTCGGGTTCCATCCACTCCTACGAGCAGTACTTC.

The chain uses TRBV19 and TRBJ1-3; TRBD1 matches 7 bases. Germline lookup yields CDR1 LNHDA and CDR2 SQIVND (reference sequence). The CDR3 extends over 13 amino acids. Trimming cost V 6 bases and J 4 bases; bases outside gene matches: 3. The chain's CDR3 is CASSTGEGNTIYF. In DNA form, the CDR3 reads TGTGCCAGTAGCACAGGGGAGGGAAACACCATATATTTT.

The chain links TRBV9 to TRBJ1-2; possibly TRBD1 for D (5 bases). This CDR3 contains 13 residues. The ends were cut back, 0 bases at V and 13 bases at J, with 16 bases in the middle. The V gene's germline CDR1 is SGDLS and CDR2 YYNGEE. The CDR3 nucleotides read TGTGCCAGCAGCGTAGGGGGTTTCGTGGGGCTCACCTTC. This translates into CASSVGGFVGLTF.

V gene TRBV29-1 combines with J gene TRBJ2-7; 8 nucleotides agree with TRBD1. The CDR3 covers 12 residues. Germline loops: CDR1 SQVTM, CDR2 ANQGSEA. Germline trimming cut 5 bases from V and 7 bases from J; bases unmatched to any gene: 7. Here the CDR3 reads CSVQRTGYEQYF. The CDR3 DNA sequence: TGCAGCGTTCAAAGGACAGGGTATGAGCAGTACTTC.

The count of this clone is one. The gene calls are TRBV9 and TRBJ2-3; TRBD2 aligns across 9 bases. The CDR3 contains 18 residues. V trimming: 4 bases; J trimming: 8 bases; junction bases outside the gene matches: 20. CDR1 and CDR2 from the germline V gene are SGDLS and YYNGEE. CDR3 residues: CASSPTGGAGGGQGTQYF. The DNA for the CDR3 is TGTGCCAGCAGCCCAACAGGTGGAGCGGGGGGAGGGCAGGGTACGCAGTATTTT. The full variable domain, in which reference TRBV9 and TRBJ2-3 provide the parts outside the CDR3, is DSGVTQTPKHLITATGQRVTLRCSPRSGDLSVYWYQQSLDQGLQFLIQYYNGEERAKGNILERFSAQQFPDLHSELNLSSLELGDSALYFCASSPTGGAGGGQGTQYFGPGTRLTVL.

The chain carries TRBV4-1 and TRBJ2-1; TRBD2 is a possible D gene (6 bases). V lost 3 bases and J lost 0, with 15 bases in between. CDR1 and CDR2 (germline): MGHRA, YSYEKL. The CDR3 length is 17 residues. DNA for the CDR3: TGCGCCAGCAGCCAGCGAAACGGGGGAACCTCCTACAATGAGCAGTTCTTC. Its translation is CASSQRNGGTSYNEQFF.

The chain has TRBV29-1 and TRBJ2-7; a possible D gene is TRBD1 (5 bases). Germline V gives CDR1 SQVTM, CDR2 ANQGSEA. The V and J ends lost 6 bases and 0 bases respectively, with 15 bases between them. The CDR3 is 14 amino acids. The CDR3 region has the DNA TGCAGCGTGGTGTGGCAGGGCTACTCCTACGAGCAGTACTTC. Translated: CSVVWQGYSYEQYF.

The chain couples TRBV4-1 to TRBJ2-7; 8 nucleotides align to TRBD1. The germline CDR1 and CDR2 sequences are MGHRA and YSYEKL. The CDR3 covers 14 residues. Losses at the gene ends were 1 base for V and 4 bases for J; bases not matched to a gene: 3. This CDR3 is CASSQGTGFYEQYF. The CDR3 DNA is TGCGCCAGCAGCCAAGGGACAGGGTTTTACGAGCAGTACTTC.

V and J are TRBV27 and TRBJ2-7; 10 positions agree with TRBD2. The germline V gene has CDR1 MNHEY and CDR2 SMNVEV (reference sequence). The CDR3 is 13 residues long. Germline trimming cut 6 bases from V and 1 base from J; bases unmatched to any gene: 0. CDR3: CASRLAGSYEQYF. CDR3 sequence (DNA): TGTGCCAGCAGACTAGCGGGATCCTACGAGCAGTACTTC.

The rearrangement uses TRBV20-1 and TRBJ1-1; D gene ambiguous. The V end was cut by 4 bases, the J end by 10 bases, with 10 bases between. The CDR3 sequence is 10 residues long. Germline V gives CDR1 DFQATT, CDR2 SNEGSKA (reference sequence). The CDR3 region is CSAMGGLAFF. In nucleotides, the CDR3 is TGCAGTGCTATGGGAGGATTAGCTTTCTTT.

The V call is TRBV6-5, the J call TRBJ1-2; no reliable D call. This CDR3 spans 14 amino acids. V lost 7 bases and J lost 7, with 19 bases in between. Looked up from germline, CDR1 is MNHEY and CDR2 is SVGAGI. The CDR3 here is CASTPAAWRGGYTF. The CDR3 DNA reads TGTGCCAGCACCCCCGCCGCCTGGCGCGGTGGCTACACCTTC.

The chain carries TRBV9 and TRBJ1-6, with D tentatively TRBD1 (6 bases). Trimming left V 0 bases short and J 7 bases short, with 20 bases between. This CDR3 comprises 18 residues. Germline V lookup: CDR1 SGDLS, CDR2 YYNGEE. The CDR3 loop reads CASSVVSSGQGRNSPLHF. Written as DNA, the CDR3 is TGTGCCAGCAGCGTAGTTTCGTCTGGCCAGGGGAGGAATTCACCCCTCCACTTT.

The rearrangement links TRBV19 to TRBJ1-2; 7 positions agree with TRBD1. The CDR3 contains 13 residues. Trimming cost V 6 bases and J 8 bases; bases outside gene matches: 9. Germline CDR1 is LNHDA and CDR2 is SQIVND (reference sequence). The CDR3 loop is CASSPGQGDGYTF. The CDR3 DNA is TGTGCCAGTAGCCCGGGGCAGGGGGACGGCTACACCTTC. The full variable domain, in which reference TRBV19 and TRBJ1-2 provide the parts outside the CDR3, is DGGITQSPKYLFRKEGQNVTLSCEQNLNHDAMYWYRQDPGQGLRLIYYSQIVNDFQKGDIAEGYSVSREKKESFPLTVTSAQKNPTAFYLCASSPGQGDGYTFGSGTRLTVV.

This chain joins TRBV6-5 and TRBJ2-7, with TRBD1 identical over 7 bases. V was clipped by 7 bases and J by 2 bases; unmatched bases: 5. CDR3 length: 13 residues. CDR1 is MNHEY, CDR2 SVGAGI, per germline. CDR3 bases: TGTGCCAGCAACGGACAGGAAGCCTACGAGCAGTACTTC. Its protein product is CASNGQEAYEQYF.

The rearrangement joins TRBV6-1 to TRBJ1-2; D not resolved. The germline V gene has CDR1 MNHNS and CDR2 SASEGT. This CDR3 contains 16 residues. The germline V and J ends were trimmed by 3 bases and 3 bases, with 17 bases remaining between them. In DNA form, the CDR3 reads TGTGCCAGCAGTGAGGAATTCCCCGGGGTCTACTATGGCTACACCTTC. This codes for CASSEEFPGVYYGYTF.

The rearrangement uses TRBV30 and TRBJ2-4, with TRBD1 as a possible D gene (5 bases). V lost 0 bases to trimming and J lost 11 bases, with 14 bases between them. Germline V gene lookup returns CDR1 GTSNPN and CDR2 SVGIG (reference sequence). The CDR3 spans 13 residues. CDR3 in DNA: TGTGCCTGGAGTGTACTGGACATCGACCTTCAGTACTTC. It is translated as CAWSVLDIDLQYF.

The rearrangement uses TRBV5-1 and TRBJ2-1, with D hard to call. The V end lost 5 bases, the J end lost 9 bases, and 15 bases lay between the germline ends. This CDR3 contains 13 residues. Germline V gene data show CDR1 as SGHRS and CDR2 as YFSETQ. CDR3: CASRDAVLVEQFF. CDR3 nucleotide sequence: TGCGCCAGCAGGGACGCCGTCCTCGTTGAGCAGTTCTTC.

The chain carries TRBV7-6 and TRBJ1-1; D might be TRBD1 (5 bases). Germline values: CDR1 SGHVS, CDR2 FNYEAQ. The CDR3 is 14 amino acids. The V gene lost 2 bases and the J gene lost 4 bases, with 11 bases spanning the gap. CDR3 nucleotides: TGTGCCAGCAGCTTAAGGGGAGGAAGCACTGAAGCTTTCTTT. Amino acids: CASSLRGGSTEAFF. The complete variable domain, with remaining parts taken from reference TRBV7-6 and TRBJ1-1, reads GAGVSQSPRYKVTKRGQDVALRCDPISGHVSLYWYRQALGQGPEFLTYFNYEAQQDKSGLPNDRFSAERPEGSISTLTIQRTEQRDSAMYRCASSLRGGSTEAFFGQGTRLTVV.

The chain uses TRBV10-2 and TRBJ2-1; 8 nucleotides align to TRBD2. Germline CDR1 is WSHSY and CDR2 is SAAADI. This CDR3 is built from 15 residues. V shed 3 bases and J 4 bases; nucleotides not matched to a gene: 5. DNA for the CDR3: TGCGCCAGCAGTGATCCAGCGGGAGTGTACAATGAGCAGTTCTTC. Amino acid sequence: CASSDPAGVYNEQFF.

V is TRBV20-1 and J is TRBJ2-7; D gene uncertain. The CDR3 extends over 14 amino acids. V was cut by 3 bases and J by 2 bases, with 14 bases left in between. Germline V gene sequence: CDR1 DFQATT, CDR2 SNEGSKA (reference sequence). The CDR3 sequence: CSASSAKAPYEQYF. CDR3 DNA sequence: TGCAGTGCTAGTAGTGCGAAAGCCCCCTACGAGCAGTACTTC.

J is TRBJ2-1 and V is TRBV28; the match to TRBD2 covers 11 bases. Trimming took 4 bases from V and 8 from J; bases not matched to a gene: 7. The CDR3 length is 15 residues. Germline CDR1 reads MDHEN; CDR2 reads SYDVKM. CDR3 sequence (DNA): TGTGCCAGCAGTTGGCTAGCGGGAGGACCACATGAGCAGTTCTTC. As protein: CASSWLAGGPHEQFF.

This rearrangement joins TRBV19 to TRBJ1-1; no firm D call. This CDR3 spans 17 amino acids. Germline-derived CDR1 and CDR2 are LNHDA and SQIVND (reference sequence). Trimming removed 3 bases at V and 3 bases at J, with 20 bases between. This CDR3 reads CASSISLRRGKDTEAFF. The DNA for the CDR3 is TGTGCCAGTAGTATTTCCCTCAGGAGAGGGAAGGACACTGAAGCTTTCTTT.